The entry below gives a single T cell receptor (beta chain) sequence along with its context. This entry belongs to a study of blood T cell repertoires in COVID-19. Study context: COVID-19 samples collected from the United States, Italy and Spain covered acute and convalescent phases. The cDNA or gDNA used as material had been derived from T cells, B-cell-depleted T cells, or PBMCs.

Between the trimmed V and J ends, which lost 5 bases and 8 bases, there was a span of 9 bases. The CDR3 length is 11 residues. Per the authors' pipeline: How many nucleated cells were present was estimated from reference gene primer amplification. Some clones are missing from TCRdb's copy, which holds only in-frame ones; the method was immunoSEQ multiplex PCR. From that table come the V and J calls and clone size; the DNA was used to work out D and trimming. In the table there are around 150,000 clones, 85% to 90% of which are singletons. This sequence was found in a middle-aged man with active COVID-19. This chain links TRBV12-3 or TRBV12-4 with TRBJ1-2, with D hard to call. Sequenced material: peripheral blood. Here the CDR3 reads CASSPGDGYTF. The CDR3 region has the DNA TGTGCCAGCAGTCCGGGTGACGGCTACACCTTC.